This T cell receptor (beta chain) was identified in a study of blood T cell repertoires in COVID-19. V lost 0 bases and J lost 1, with 10 bases in between. Looked up from germline, CDR1 is LGHNA and CDR2 is YNFKEQ. The CDR3 loop spans 15 amino acids. Clones were read by immunoSEQ multiplex PCR, and TCRdb kept only the in-frame ones, dropping some. The sample has around 320,000 clones; around 85% are singletons. Material for sequencing was peripheral blood. V and J are TRBV4-2 and TRBJ2-7, with D possibly TRBD1 on 6 matching bases. The sequence was collected from a human donor in a cohort sampled during active COVID-19. CDR3 sequence reads: CASSQDPGESYEQYF. For the CDR3, the DNA is TGTGCCAGCAGCCAAGACCCAGGGGAGTCCTACGAGCAGTACTTC.